These 17 T cell receptor beta chains came from one sample sequenced in a study of regulatory T cells in long-lasting Graves disease. As to time point: newly diagnosed GD, antithyroid drugs for less than 3 months. From PBMCs, RNA was extracted and then used to make the TCR library. For TCR beta, libraries came from iRepertoire HTBI primers and Arm-PCR of CDR3 regions. TCRdb redid the calling of the multiplex PCR reads with MiXCR, one entry per CDR3 protein. This table has 400,000 to 500,000 distinct CDR3 sequences, over 15% appearing once. This same sample was also part of a study on T cells in Graves' hyperthyroidism and ophthalmopathy.

Sample: peripheral blood mononuclear cells (PBMCs), taken at new diagnosis, from a patient treated with antithyroid drugs. These receptors were obtained from a woman aged 25 to 39 with Graves disease.

The rearrangement uses TRBV20-1 and TRBJ1-6; the match to TRBD1 covers 7 bases. Germline V gene lookup returns CDR1 DFQATT and CDR2 SNEGSKA (reference sequence). J gave up 5 bases and V 5 bases, and 18 bases lay outside the gene matches. The CDR3 contains 18 residues. CDR3 nucleotides: TGCAGTGCTCGACGAACCAACTTAGGACAGGCCCATAATTCACCCCTCCACTTT. This translates into CSARRTNLGQAHNSPLHF.

This clonotype is a singleton in its sample. The chain couples TRBV29-1 to TRBJ2-5; 7 nucleotides match TRBD2. Germline CDR1 SQVTM, CDR2 ANQGSEA. The length of the CDR3 is 11 residues. Unmatched junction bases numbered 5, after V lost 6 bases and J lost 7 bases. The CDR3 DNA reads TGCAGCGTGGGGGGGGTGGGGACCCAGTACTTC. This encodes CSVGGVGTQYF.

This clonotype was seen repeatedly, ten times or more. The rearrangement joins TRBV3-1 to TRBJ2-7; TRBD2 agrees at 8 bases. With 4 bases clipped from V and 3 bases from J, the junction kept 5 bases outside the gene matches. This CDR3 comprises 14 residues. Germline V gene data show CDR1 as LGHDT and CDR2 as YNNKEL (reference sequence). DNA for the CDR3: TGTGCCAGCAGCCCTCGGGAGGGCGTCTACGAGCAGTACTTC. Translated: CASSPREGVYEQYF.

This clonotype has only a few counts. V and J are TRBV27 and TRBJ2-2, with TRBD2 matching over 9 bases. V shed 4 bases, J shed 4 bases, and the junction held 4 bases outside the gene matches. Germline V gene sequence: CDR1 MNHEY, CDR2 SMNVEV (reference sequence). There are 15 residues in the CDR3. CDR3 residues: CASSSLAGSTGELFF. The CDR3 region has the DNA TGTGCCAGCAGTTCCCTAGCGGGATCCACCGGGGAGCTGTTTTTT.

The chain carries TRBV9 and TRBJ2-2; 8 nucleotides agree with TRBD2. V gave up 2 bases and J gave up 6 bases; unmatched junction bases: 12. CDR3 size: 17 residues. Germline CDR1 reads SGDLS; CDR2 reads YYNGEE. Here the CDR3 reads CASSVYTGGPGSGELFF. In nucleotides, the CDR3 is TGTGCCAGCAGCGTCTATACGGGAGGGCCTGGGTCCGGGGAGCTGTTTTTT. The complete variable domain, with remaining parts taken from reference TRBV9 and TRBJ2-2, reads DSGVTQTPKHLITATGQRVTLRCSPRSGDLSVYWYQQSLDQGLQFLIQYYNGEERAKGNILERFSAQQFPDLHSELNLSSLELGDSALYFCASSVYTGGPGSGELFFGEGSRLTVL.

This clonotype was seen repeatedly, ten times or more. The rearrangement joins TRBV2 to TRBJ2-5; TRBD2 matches at 7 bases. The CDR3 loop spans 14 amino acids. Trimming removed 6 bases from V and 2 bases from J; junction bases left unmatched: 6. The germline V gene has CDR1 SNHLY and CDR2 FYNNEI. The chain's CDR3 is CASRGSSGQETQYF. In DNA form, the CDR3 reads TGTGCCAGCAGGGGCTCTAGCGGTCAAGAGACCCAGTACTTC.

A note on this clonotype: A read error may explain this, as a much larger clone is one base away. This sequence joins TRBV7-2 and TRBJ2-1; TRBD2 might be the D (5 bases). The CDR3 has 14 residues. Germline loops: CDR1 SGHTA, CDR2 FQGNSA. CDR3 DNA sequence: TGTGCCAGCAGCTTAGGCCCCGGGAACAATGAGCAGTCCTTC. This sequence encodes CASSLGPGNNEQSF.

A word on this clonotype: One junction end disagrees with the germline gene, perhaps due to a read error. This chain joins TRBV4-1 and TRBJ2-7; possibly TRBD1 for D (6 bases). This CDR3 is built from 13 residues. Germline V gives CDR1 MGHRA, CDR2 YSYEKL. The CDR3 DNA is TGCGCCAGCAGCGAAGATAATGGGCAGGGGACGTGCTTC. Translating it yields CASSEDNGQGTCF.

The gene calls are TRBV14 and TRBJ1-2, with D possibly being TRBD1 (5 bases). Germline-derived CDR1 and CDR2 are SGHDN and FVKESK. V lost 9 bases and J 3 bases, leaving 11 bases between the germline ends. This CDR3 region has 12 residues. The CDR3 loop is CASGTADYGYTF. The CDR3, as DNA: TGTGCCAGTGGGACGGCGGACTATGGCTACACCTTC. Full variable domain (rest looked up from reference TRBV14 and TRBJ1-2): EAGVTQFPSHSVIEKGQTVTLRCDPISGHDNLYWYRRVMGKEIKFLLHFVKESKQDESGMPNNRFLAERTGGTYSTLKVQPAELEDSGVYFCASGTADYGYTFGSGTRLTVV.

The V call is TRBV12-3 or TRBV12-4, the J call TRBJ1-1; D perhaps matches TRBD1 (5 bases). The length of the CDR3 is 16 residues. Trimming took 7 bases from V and 5 from J, leaving 23 bases between them. In DNA, the CDR3 is TGTGCCAGCACCTTCACCGGGACCCCAAGGGCTACTGAAGCTTTCTTT. Translation: CASTFTGTPRATEAFF.

This clonotype was detected many times. The chain joins TRBV6-1 to TRBJ1-5; possible D gene TRBD1, 5 bases. This CDR3 comprises 15 residues. Germline V gene lookup returns CDR1 MNHNS and CDR2 SASEGT. The germline V and J ends were trimmed by 6 bases and 6 bases, with 18 bases remaining between them. CDR3 sequence: CASSGAAVVGQPQHF. The DNA of the CDR3 is TGTGCCAGCAGCGGGGCCGCGGTAGTGGGTCAGCCCCAGCATTTT.

Many counts were recorded for this clonotype. This chain joins TRBV6-5 and TRBJ2-7; TRBD1 or TRBD2 may be the D gene (5 bases each). The V gene's germline CDR1 is MNHEY and CDR2 SVGAGI. Trimming pared 2 bases from V and 4 bases from J, leaving 15 bases between. The CDR3 is made up of 15 amino acids. Here the CDR3 reads CASSYLSGTTYEQYF. DNA of the CDR3: TGTGCCAGCAGTTACCTGTCCGGGACCACGTACGAGCAGTACTTC.

J is TRBJ2-1 and V is TRBV2, with 9 positions matching TRBD1. Trimming removed 2 bases from V and 4 bases from J; junction bases left unmatched: 3. The CDR3 contains 15 residues. Germline-derived CDR1 and CDR2 are SNHLY and FYNNEI. CDR3 sequence: CASSETGGSYNEQFF. The CDR3 nucleotides read TGTGCCAGCAGTGAAACAGGGGGCAGTTACAATGAGCAGTTCTTC.

The chain has TRBV11-2 and TRBJ2-7; TRBD2 matches 8 bases. The CDR3 totals 15 residues. The V gene's germline CDR1 is SGHAT and CDR2 FQNNGV. The V gene end was trimmed by 5 bases and the J gene end by 3 bases; junction bases not matched to a gene: 9. CDR3 amino acids: CASSPIPGTSYEQYF. For the CDR3, the DNA is TGTGCCAGCAGCCCCATCCCCGGGACTAGCTACGAGCAGTACTTC.

Points on this clonotype: A much larger clone is a single base away; this may be a read error. V and J are TRBV3-1 and TRBJ2-1; 12 nucleotides align to TRBD2. After removal of 4 bases from V and 10 bases from J, the junction contained 8 bases not matched to a gene. Germline V lookup: CDR1 LGHDT, CDR2 YNNKEL (reference sequence). The CDR3 contains 15 residues. DNA for the CDR3: TGTGCCAGCAGCCGGACTAGCGGGATTGTCTACGAGCAGTTCTTC. This translates into CASSRTSGIVYEQFF.

This clonotype was seen a handful of times. The chain couples TRBV24-1 to TRBJ2-1; 7 bases are a match to TRBD1. The trim removed 3 bases at V and 0 bases at J, leaving 4 bases unmatched. Germline V gene sequence: CDR1 KGHDR, CDR2 SFDVKD. This CDR3 is built from 16 residues. CDR3 nucleotides: TGTGCCACCAGTGATGTACAGGGGAGCTCCTACAATGAGCAGTTCTTC. Protein: CATSDVQGSSYNEQFF.

This clonotype was counted at least ten times. This chain joins TRBV7-8 and TRBJ2-1; the D gene is possibly TRBD2 (5 bases). CDR1 and CDR2 from the germline V gene are SGHVS and FQNEAQ. CDR3 length: 15 residues. The germline V and J ends were trimmed by 3 bases and 10 bases, with 19 bases remaining between them. The DNA of the CDR3 is TGTGCCAGCAGCTTTTTGGACGGACTGCTAGAGGAGCAGTTCTTC. It codes for CASSFLDGLLEEQFF. The full variable domain, with the rest looked up from reference TRBV7-8 and TRBJ2-1, is GAGVSQSPRYKVAKRGQDVALRCDPISGHVSLFWYQQALGQGPEFLTYFQNEAQLDKSGLPSDRFFAERPEGSVSTLKIQRTQQEDSAVYLCASSFLDGLLEEQFFGPGTRLTVL.